Below are 15 T cell receptor beta chains sequenced from a single sample in a study of cytomegalovirus exposure and HLA in healthy donors. The PCR was carried out with 60 Vbeta primers and 13 Jbeta primers. Repertoires were generated with immunoSEQ multiplex PCR, while TCRdb's copy carries only in-frame clones and drops some. The sample's table shows 65,000 to 85,000 clones. The sequenced material came from PBMCs. These receptors were taken from a woman in her 30s in good health and CMV-seronegative.

The rearrangement uses TRBV2 and TRBJ1-5; 11 bases line up with TRBD1. From germline, CDR1 is SNHLY and CDR2 FYNNEI. The length of the CDR3 is 15 residues. The V segment lost 7 bases and the J segment 6 bases; nucleotides outside the gene matches: 8. CDR3 protein: CASTAGTGGLQPQHF. The CDR3 DNA sequence: TGTGCCAGCACCGCCGGGACAGGGGGTCTTCAGCCCCAGCATTTT.

The rearrangement uses TRBV6-1 and TRBJ2-7; D may be TRBD1 (6 bases). Germline CDR1 reads MNHNS; CDR2 reads SASEGT. CDR3 length: 14 residues. V shed 8 bases and J shed 3 bases, with 17 bases lying between them. The CDR3 nucleotides are TGTGCCAGCGAGATGGGGGCCCCTAACTACGAGCAGTACTTC. It codes for CASEMGAPNYEQYF.

The chain joins TRBV7-3 to TRBJ1-6; D may be TRBD1 (6 bases). The V gene's germline CDR1 is SGHTA and CDR2 FQGTGA. This CDR3 contains 14 residues. Trimming took 4 bases from V and 6 from J, leaving 10 bases between them. The CDR3 reads CASSSRGGNSPLHF. The CDR3 DNA sequence: TGTGCCAGCAGCTCCAGGGGTGGTAATTCACCCCTCCACTTT. The full variable domain, in which reference TRBV7-3 and TRBJ1-6 provide the parts outside the CDR3, is GAGVSQTPSNKVTEKGKYVELRCDPISGHTALYWYRQSLGQGPEFLIYFQGTGAADDSGLPNDRFFAVRPEGSVSTLKIQRTERGDSAVYLCASSSRGGNSPLHFGNGTRLTVT.

The gene calls are TRBV4-1 and TRBJ2-7; no firm D call. The germline gives CDR1 MGHRA, CDR2 YSYEKL. V was shortened by 0 bases and J by 2 bases, with 11 bases between the two germline ends. This CDR3 is built from 15 residues. The CDR3 nucleotides read TGCGCCAGCAGCCAAGACCCCCTTTCCCCCTACGAGCAGTACTTC. This sequence encodes CASSQDPLSPYEQYF.

The gene calls are TRBV29-1 and TRBJ2-3, with no clear D. V shed 3 bases and J shed 4 bases, with 8 bases lying between them. This CDR3 has 12 residues. CDR1 SQVTM and CDR2 ANQGSEA come from the germline V gene. This CDR3 reads CSVDPKSDTQYF. DNA for the CDR3: TGCAGCGTTGATCCTAAGTCAGATACGCAGTATTTT.

The chain employs TRBV13 and TRBJ1-3, with D hard to call. Germline CDR1 and CDR2: PRHDT and FYEKMQ (reference sequence). With 2 bases removed from V and 5 bases from J, the gap between germline ends came to 10 bases. This CDR3 is 14 amino acids long. The DNA for the CDR3 is TGTGCCAGCAGCTTATTGGTTGAGAGAAACACCATATATTTT. Its protein is CASSLLVERNTIYF.

The V and J genes are TRBV6-1 and TRBJ2-3; 7 bases map to TRBD2. CDR1 and CDR2 from the germline V gene are MNHNS and SASEGT. Trimming removed 2 bases from V and 9 bases from J; junction bases left unmatched: 17. CDR3 size: 17 residues. In nucleotides, the CDR3 is TGTGCCAGCAGTGAAAATTACGGGGGGACCCCCCCCCGAACGCAGTATTTT. Protein sequence: CASSENYGGTPPRTQYF.

The chain uses TRBV19 and TRBJ2-7; perhaps TRBD2 as D (6 bases). V lost 5 bases to trimming and J lost 2 bases, with 10 bases between them. Per germline, CDR1 LNHDA and CDR2 SQIVND (reference sequence). This CDR3 spans 13 amino acids. In DNA, the CDR3 is TGTGCCAGTAGTTGGAGGGAAACCTACGAGCAGTACTTC. It is translated as CASSWRETYEQYF.

The chain couples TRBV6-5 to TRBJ2-5, with 7 positions matching TRBD1. J lost 3 bases, V lost 2 bases, and 3 bases had no gene match. Germline loops: CDR1 MNHEY, CDR2 SVGAGI. This CDR3 is 14 amino acids long. CDR3 DNA: TGTGCCAGCAGTTACAAGGGGGCAGAAGAGACCCAGTACTTC. Protein: CASSYKGAEETQYF.

The chain couples TRBV4-3 to TRBJ2-1, with TRBD2 identical over 7 bases. The CDR3 contains 17 residues. Germline V gene lookup returns CDR1 LGHNA and CDR2 YSLEER. With 1 base clipped from V and 3 bases from J, the junction kept 9 bases outside the gene matches. The CDR3 DNA follows: TGCGCCAGCAGCCAAGTGAGGCAGCGGGGCTTCTACAATGAGCAGTTCTTC. As protein: CASSQVRQRGFYNEQFF.

The chain joins TRBV9 to TRBJ1-4; tentatively, D is TRBD1 (6 bases). The CDR3 consists of 16 residues. Trimming took 4 bases from V and 7 from J, leaving 20 bases between them. The germline CDR1 and CDR2 sequences are SGDLS and YYNGEE. The CDR3 nucleotides read TGTGCCAGCAGCACCCAAGCAGGGGCCCCTAGTGAAAAACTGTTTTTT. Translation gives CASSTQAGAPSEKLFF.

The gene calls are TRBV27 and TRBJ2-7; the match to TRBD2 covers 7 bases. V shed 2 bases, J shed 1 base, and the junction held 2 bases outside the gene matches. This CDR3 comprises 14 residues. Germline V gene sequence: CDR1 MNHEY, CDR2 SMNVEV (reference sequence). CDR3 sequence: CASSLGGSSYEQYF. The CDR3 DNA follows: TGTGCCAGCAGTTTAGGCGGGAGTTCCTACGAGCAGTACTTC.

This chain joins TRBV29-1 and TRBJ2-2; TRBD1 is a possible D gene (5 bases). The germline V and J ends were trimmed by 6 bases and 2 bases, with 10 bases remaining between them. This CDR3 has 13 amino acids. Germline loops: CDR1 SQVTM, CDR2 ANQGSEA. This CDR3 reads CSVPTVNTGELFF. The CDR3 DNA is TGCAGCGTCCCGACAGTCAACACCGGGGAGCTGTTTTTT.

This chain uses TRBV28 with TRBJ1-1, with 8 nucleotides matching TRBD1. Germline CDR1 is MDHEN and CDR2 is SYDVKM. V was clipped by 6 bases and J by 5 bases; unmatched bases: 11. CDR3 size: 15 residues. The CDR3 DNA follows: TGTGCCAGCAGCCTACCGGGACAGGTACCAACTGAAGCTTTCTTT. This encodes CASSLPGQVPTEAFF.

The chain couples TRBV30 to TRBJ2-3; perhaps TRBD2 as D (6 bases). V lost 3 bases and J lost 3, with 16 bases in between. This CDR3 has 15 amino acids. Germline V gives CDR1 GTSNPN, CDR2 SVGIG (reference sequence). CDR3 amino acids: CAWSDPREWTDTQYF. CDR3 DNA: TGTGCCTGGAGCGACCCCCGGGAGTGGACAGATACGCAGTATTTT.